This passage covers 29 T cell receptor beta chains from one sample sequenced in a study of response to subunit inactivated influenza vaccine (dated by TCRdb to the late 2010s). Libraries came from RT-PCR. These reads were obtained on an Illumina HiSeq 2500. TCRdb took the public reads, trimmed them with fastp at Q25, ran MiXCR for clone calling and kept in-frame beta chains. Merged by CDR3 protein, the rows form single entries marked with the most common genes and DNA. The sample has approximately 500,000 distinct CDR3 sequences on record, under 15% of them singletons. The leading ten clones occupy 10% to 15% of the sample. The time point label, as the study defines it: 40 to 45 days after influenza vaccine administration. This material consisted of PBMCs from blood, taken 35 to 45 days after vaccination. Receptors originate from a man between 45 and 60 years old who received an inactivated influenza vaccine. Donor details come from another sample of the same person, matched by shared clones.

This clonotype was detected a few times. The CDR3 is CAISAGARQETQYF. Here the CDR3 DNA reads TGTGCCATCAGTGCTGGGGCGCGCCAAGAGACCCAGTACTTC. V usage is TRBV10-3 and J usage is TRBJ2-5, with D possibly matching TRBD1 (5 bases). The V end was cut by 4 bases, the J end by 1 base, with 10 bases between. The CDR3 totals 14 residues. Germline V gene data show CDR1 as ENHRY and CDR2 as SYGVKD.

This clonotype was seen a handful of times. The rearrangement joins TRBV5-1 to TRBJ2-3, with D maybe TRBD2 (6 bases). The CDR3 covers 16 residues. The V end lost 0 bases, the J end lost 4 bases, and 15 bases lay between the germline ends. The V gene's germline CDR1 is SGHRS and CDR2 YFSETQ. CDR3 nucleotides: TGCGCCAGCAGCTTGGCCTTGATCGGGAGATCAGATACGCAGTATTTT. Its protein product is CASSLALIGRSDTQYF.

The V call is TRBV12-3 or TRBV12-4, the J call TRBJ2-1; D may be TRBD2 (5 bases). The CDR3 has 14 residues. Trimming pared 3 bases from V and 7 bases from J, leaving 13 bases between. CDR3 coding DNA: TGTGCCAGCAGTTTGCGACAACGAGGGAATGAGCAGTTCTTC. Translation gives CASSLRQRGNEQFF.

This chain joins TRBV20-1 and TRBJ2-2, with TRBD1 identical over 8 bases. This CDR3 contains 17 residues. V shed 0 bases, J shed 0 bases, and the junction held 6 bases outside the gene matches. Germline CDR1 and CDR2: DFQATT and SNEGSKA (reference sequence). The CDR3 bases are TGCAGTGCTAGAGATTTGGAGGACAGGGCGAACACCGGGGAGCTGTTTTTT. The encoded protein is CSARDLEDRANTGELFF.

This clonotype was picked up many times. V usage is TRBV20-1 and J usage is TRBJ1-2; D possibly corresponds to TRBD1 (6 bases). The CDR3 sequence is 14 residues long. Deletions cut 3 bases from V and 6 bases from J, with 17 bases between. Germline-derived CDR1 and CDR2 are DFQATT and SNEGSKA (reference sequence). CDR3 bases: TGCAGTGCTAGGCAGGGGACCTCTCCTAATGGCTACACCTTC. This gives the protein CSARQGTSPNGYTF.

V is TRBV20-1 and J is TRBJ1-5, with 7 bases matching TRBD1. This CDR3 spans 14 amino acids. With V trimmed by 6 bases and J by 2 bases, 7 bases remained unmatched. Germline assignment: CDR1 DFQATT and CDR2 SNEGSKA (reference sequence). As DNA, the CDR3 is TGCAGTGCCATTGGACAGGTCGGCAATCAGCCCCAGCATTTT. It codes for CSAIGQVGNQPQHF.

The V gene is TRBV7-8, the J gene TRBJ2-7, with 9 bases fitting TRBD1. Germline V gene lookup returns CDR1 SGHVS and CDR2 FQNEAQ. There are 16 residues in the CDR3. The trim removed 4 bases at V and 5 bases at J, leaving 12 bases unmatched. Written as DNA, the CDR3 is TGTGCCAGCAGCTACTACTTCGGGACAGGGAGAAACGAGCAGTACTTC. Translating gives CASSYYFGTGRNEQYF.

This clonotype has just a few counts. The chain employs TRBV12-3 or TRBV12-4 and TRBJ2-1; 9 bases line up with TRBD2. Trimming removed 5 bases from V and 7 bases from J; junction bases left unmatched: 9. The CDR3 runs to 15 residues. The CDR3 region is CASSARGGVENEQFF. CDR3 nucleotides: TGTGCCAGCAGTGCGCGGGGGGGCGTGGAGAATGAGCAGTTCTTC.

This clonotype was recorded a few times. This chain joins TRBV12-3 or TRBV12-4 and TRBJ1-1; D is undetermined. This CDR3 is built from 12 residues. The ends were cut back, 8 bases at V and 1 base at J, with 8 bases in the middle. CDR3 nucleotide sequence: TGTGCCAGCGGGTACGGGAACACTGAAGCTTTCTTT. Its translation is CASGYGNTEAFF.

This clonotype was counted only a few times. The chain uses TRBV10-3 and TRBJ1-1, with D perhaps matching TRBD1 (5 bases). Germline-derived CDR1 and CDR2 are ENHRY and SYGVKD. Trimming shortened V by 5 bases and J by 2 bases, and 9 bases separated the two germline ends. The length of the CDR3 is 13 residues. The CDR3 DNA reads TGTGCCATCAGTTCGACAGACAACACTGAAGCTTTCTTT. Protein product: CAISSTDNTEAFF.

This clonotype showed up just a few times. V is TRBV6-2 or TRBV6-3 and J is TRBJ2-7; D gene ambiguous. Germline CDR1 and CDR2: MNHEY and SVGEGT. With 8 bases removed from V and 1 base from J, the gap between germline ends came to 12 bases. CDR3 length: 13 residues. The CDR3 loop reads CASLRRGSYEQYF. The CDR3 bases are TGTGCCAGCCTTCGCCGCGGTTCCTACGAGCAGTACTTC.

This sequence joins TRBV7-9 and TRBJ2-1; TRBD1 is a possible D gene (5 bases). Germline lookup yields CDR1 SEHNR and CDR2 FQNEAQ (reference sequence). CDR3 length: 14 residues. The V and J ends lost 1 base and 8 bases respectively, with 12 bases between them. The chain's CDR3 is CASSLVSGSHEQFF. CDR3 sequence (DNA): TGTGCCAGCAGCTTAGTTTCAGGGTCGCATGAGCAGTTCTTC.

The CDR3, as DNA: TGTGCCAGCAGTGACGGCTTAAAAAGGAATGAGCAGTTCTTC. Translating gives CASSDGLKRNEQFF. The rearrangement links TRBV6-4 to TRBJ2-1; D not resolved. Trimming pared 2 bases from V and 7 bases from J, leaving 12 bases between. Per germline, CDR1 MRHNA and CDR2 SNTAGT. The CDR3 totals 14 residues.

This clonotype was detected many times. The chain recombines TRBV20-1 with TRBJ1-5; D ambiguous. Germline lookup yields CDR1 DFQATT and CDR2 SNEGSKA (reference sequence). This CDR3 has 13 residues. The V and J ends lost 3 bases and 3 bases respectively, with 9 bases between them. The CDR3 region has the DNA TGCAGTGCTAGGTACGGGGTCAATCAGCCCCAGCATTTT. It encodes CSARYGVNQPQHF.

This clonotype has just a few counts. V gene TRBV28 combines with J gene TRBJ2-4, with D tentatively TRBD1 or TRBD2 (5 bases each). This CDR3 contains 14 residues. The V gene's germline CDR1 is MDHEN and CDR2 SYDVKM. The ends were cut back, 4 bases at V and 7 bases at J, with 14 bases in the middle. Here the CDR3 reads CASSSIPRGNIQYF. Written as DNA, the CDR3 is TGTGCCAGCAGTTCCATCCCACGGGGCAACATTCAGTACTTC. Variable domain in full (rest from reference TRBV28 and TRBJ2-4): DVKVTQSSRYLVKRTGEKVFLECVQDMDHENMFWYRQDPGLGLRLIYFSYDVKMKEKGDIPEGYSVSREKKERFSLILESASTNQTSMYLCASSSIPRGNIQYFGAGTRLSVL.

This clonotype has only a few counts. The J gene is TRBJ2-3, the V gene TRBV6-2 or TRBV6-3, with D perhaps matching TRBD1 (6 bases). The ends were cut back, 0 bases at V and 9 bases at J, with 19 bases in the middle. This CDR3 spans 16 amino acids. The germline CDR1 and CDR2 sequences are MNHEY and SVGEGT. The CDR3 protein is CASSYSSGPGHRTQYF. The DNA for the CDR3 is TGTGCCAGCAGTTACTCGAGTGGACCGGGACATCGGACGCAGTATTTT.

This clonotype came up a few times. The chain has TRBV30 and TRBJ1-1; D not certain. The V end was cut by 3 bases, the J end by 3 bases, with 11 bases between. Germline V gene lookup returns CDR1 GTSNPN and CDR2 SVGIG (reference sequence). The CDR3 totals 13 residues. DNA for the CDR3: TGTGCCTGGAGCCCGGGCGGGGACACTGAAGCTTTCTTT. Protein product: CAWSPGGDTEAFF.

The sample holds a few counts of this clonotype. The rearrangement joins TRBV28 to TRBJ2-5; D is tentatively TRBD1 or TRBD2 (5 bases each). The CDR3 covers 15 residues. From germline, CDR1 is MDHEN and CDR2 SYDVKM. V lost 1 base and J 5 bases, leaving 14 bases between the germline ends. The CDR3 nucleotides are TGTGCCAGCAGTTTATTACTGGGGCGGGTGGAGACCCAGTACTTC. It encodes CASSLLLGRVETQYF.

The rearrangement uses TRBV12-3 or TRBV12-4 and TRBJ2-1; TRBD2 is a possible D gene (6 bases). The CDR3 contains 14 residues. V gave up 4 bases and J gave up 0 bases, with 7 bases separating them. The CDR3, as DNA: TGTGCCAGCAGTTGGGACTTCTCCTACAATGAGCAGTTCTTC. Translating gives CASSWDFSYNEQFF.

The table lists this clonotype with a few counts. V usage is TRBV28 and J usage is TRBJ2-3; no firm D call. The CDR3 is made up of 12 amino acids. Trimming shortened V by 5 bases and J by 4 bases, and 7 bases separated the two germline ends. In germline, CDR1 is MDHEN, CDR2 SYDVKM. The CDR3 DNA sequence: TGTGCCAGCAGTGTCGCATCAGATACGCAGTATTTT. This sequence encodes CASSVASDTQYF.

The sample holds many counts of this clonotype. This rearrangement joins TRBV7-2 to TRBJ1-5; D gene unclear. Germline V gene data show CDR1 as SGHTA and CDR2 as FQGNSA. Trimming shortened V by 1 base and J by 10 bases, and 14 bases separated the two germline ends. CDR3 length: 14 residues. CDR3 DNA sequence: TGTGCCAGCAGCTTAGGAGGCGAACTCCAACCCCAGCATTTT. Translation gives CASSLGGELQPQHF.

This clonotype was counted between two and nine times. V is TRBV6-2 or TRBV6-3 and J is TRBJ2-7; D is possibly TRBD2 (6 bases). The CDR3 extends over 15 amino acids. V shed 5 bases and J shed 4 bases, with 18 bases lying between them. Germline V gene sequence: CDR1 MNHEY, CDR2 SVGEGT. CDR3 residues: CASSPLSGVLYEQYF. CDR3 bases: TGTGCCAGCAGTCCCCTTTCGGGAGTACTTTACGAGCAGTACTTC.

This clonotype was seen many times. The chain is built from TRBV24-1 and TRBJ1-2; no reliable D call. The ends were cut back, 3 bases at V and 8 bases at J, with 9 bases in the middle. The CDR3 sequence is 12 residues long. The germline CDR1 and CDR2 sequences are KGHDR and SFDVKD. The CDR3 DNA reads as TGTGCCACCAGTGATCCCCTGCGGGGCTACACCTTC. Translating gives CATSDPLRGYTF.

This clonotype came up a few times. The chain recombines TRBV7-9 with TRBJ2-5; 7 bases agree with TRBD1. The CDR3 sequence is 17 residues long. CDR1 SEHNR and CDR2 FQNEAQ come from the germline V gene (reference sequence). The junction had 11 bases not matched to a gene; V was cut back by 3 bases and J by 1 base. The CDR3 loop is CASSLGIGTDLQETQYF. The CDR3 DNA sequence: TGTGCCAGCAGCTTGGGCATCGGGACAGACCTCCAAGAGACCCAGTACTTC.

Concerning this clonotype itself: This may be a read error: a much more frequent sequence differs by one nucleotide. Here the CDR3 DNA reads TGTGCCAGCAGCCCCGGGACTAGCGGAGCTCACAATGAGCAGTTCTTC. Its protein product is CASSPGTSGAHNEQFF. The chain is built from TRBV7-9 and TRBJ2-1, with TRBD2 identical over 11 bases. The CDR3 spans 16 residues. Germline CDR1 is SEHNR and CDR2 is FQNEAQ (reference sequence). The V segment lost 5 bases and the J segment 5 bases; nucleotides outside the gene matches: 8. Looking up the rest from reference TRBV7-9 and TRBJ2-1 gives the full variable domain: DTGVSQNPRHKITKRGQNVTFRCDPISEHNRLYWYRQTLGQGPEFLTYFQNEAQLEKSRLLSDRFSAERPKGSFSTLEIQRTEQGDSAMYLCASSPGTSGAHNEQFFGPGTRLTVL.

The chain is built from TRBV28 and TRBJ1-1; D is ambiguous. The V gene lost 1 base and the J gene lost 4 bases, with 16 bases spanning the gap. Germline V gene sequence: CDR1 MDHEN, CDR2 SYDVKM. This CDR3 is built from 16 residues. CDR3 sequence: CASSLLSLLGGTEAFF. For the CDR3, the DNA is TGTGCCAGCAGTTTATTAAGCCTGCTGGGCGGCACTGAAGCTTTCTTT.

This chain joins TRBV2 and TRBJ1-2; TRBD1 agrees at 10 bases. The length of the CDR3 is 15 residues. The germline V gene has CDR1 SNHLY and CDR2 FYNNEI. Trimming cost V 1 base and J 7 bases; bases outside gene matches: 6. The CDR3 nucleotides read TGTGCCAGCAGTGAAGAGACAGGGGGCTTCCCTGGCTACACCTTC. Protein sequence: CASSEETGGFPGYTF. The whole variable domain, filled in from reference TRBV2 and TRBJ1-2, reads EPEVTQTPSHQVTQMGQEVILRCVPISNHLYFYWYRQILGQKVEFLVSFYNNEISEKSEIFDDQFSVERPDGSNFTLKIRSTKLEDSAMYFCASSEETGGFPGYTFGSGTRLTVV.

The chain carries TRBV12-3 or TRBV12-4 and TRBJ2-1; 10 bases align to TRBD2. The CDR3 runs 17 residues. Trimming at V came to 4 bases and at J to 1 base, leaving 7 bases not matched to a gene. The CDR3 nucleotides are TGTGCCAGCAGTTCCCACTGGACTAGCGGTTCCTACAATGAGCAGTTCTTC. Protein sequence: CASSSHWTSGSYNEQFF.

There are a few counts of this clonotype. The rearrangement joins TRBV4-1 to TRBJ2-1; tentatively, D is TRBD1 or TRBD2 (5 bases each). This CDR3 spans 13 amino acids. Between the trimmed V and J ends, which lost 3 bases and 10 bases, there was a span of 13 bases. The germline CDR1 and CDR2 sequences are MGHRA and YSYEKL. CDR3 bases: TGCGCCAGCAGCCACCCCCTAGGGGAGGAGCAGTTCTTC. Translated: CASSHPLGEEQFF.